This note documents a single T cell receptor (beta chain) sequence. Its matching antigen is unknown. Time point defined: cycle 4 day 1 (C4D1), after 5 to 7 weeks of nivolumab. With no exception, relapse followed autologous stem cell transplantation in all patients, and brentuximab vedotin exposure varied. CDR1 and CDR2 from the germline V gene are SGHDT and YYEEEE. Between the trimmed V and J ends, which lost 0 bases and 0 bases, there was a span of 10 bases. The CDR3 has 15 residues. This sample is drawn from a study of PD-1 blockade in classical Hodgkin lymphoma. Study-wide points: Baseline TCR diversity was reportedly lower in newly diagnosed patients than in healthy donors. It was reported as lower still in relapsed/refractory patients. The origin of the repertoire differences remains undefined, with disease activity or prior therapy as possible causes.

The data were produced by immunoSEQ multiplex PCR, yet TCRdb's version contains in-frame clones alone and is incomplete. The sample lists about 64,000 clones; under 95% were seen once. The chain links TRBV5-6 to TRBJ2-7; D call uncertain. The sample was peripheral blood mononuclear cells (PBMCs), taken before the fourth cycle of nivolumab. This clonotype was sampled from a human donor with classical Hodgkin lymphoma. The CDR3 sequence: CASSLAGIGSYEQYF. DNA of the CDR3: TGTGCCAGCAGCTTGGCCGGCATCGGCTCCTACGAGCAGTACTTC. Variable domain in full (rest from reference TRBV5-6 and TRBJ2-7): DAGVTQSPTHLIKTRGQQVTLRCSPKSGHDTVSWYQQALGQGPQFIFQYYEEEERQRGNFPDRFSGHQFPNYSSELNVNALLLGDSALYLCASSLAGIGSYEQYFGPGTRLTVT.